The subject of this entry is one TCR beta chain. As yet, its antigen is unknown. These data come from a study of response to subunit inactivated influenza vaccine. Whole-study results and caveats: With each seasonal influenza vaccination, the authors suggested, few new T cells are recruited.

V lost 5 bases and J lost 4, with 20 bases in between. The CDR3 loop spans 16 amino acids. From germline, CDR1 is SGHTA and CDR2 FQGNSA. TCRdb independently ran MiXCR on the RT-PCR reads; one entry per CDR3 protein. The profile covers approximately 570,000 distinct CDR3 sequences, with 7.5% to 8.5% appearing a single time and around 13% taken by the ten largest. This sequence was found in a man in his fifties or sixties who received an inactivated influenza vaccine. The sample here was PBMCs from blood, taken about 24 months after vaccination. J is TRBJ1-2 and V is TRBV7-2, with D possibly matching TRBD1 (6 bases). The CDR3 spells CASSLGEQGSRYGYTF. In nucleotides, the CDR3 is TGTGCCAGCAGCCTTGGGGAACAGGGATCTCGCTATGGCTACACCTTC.